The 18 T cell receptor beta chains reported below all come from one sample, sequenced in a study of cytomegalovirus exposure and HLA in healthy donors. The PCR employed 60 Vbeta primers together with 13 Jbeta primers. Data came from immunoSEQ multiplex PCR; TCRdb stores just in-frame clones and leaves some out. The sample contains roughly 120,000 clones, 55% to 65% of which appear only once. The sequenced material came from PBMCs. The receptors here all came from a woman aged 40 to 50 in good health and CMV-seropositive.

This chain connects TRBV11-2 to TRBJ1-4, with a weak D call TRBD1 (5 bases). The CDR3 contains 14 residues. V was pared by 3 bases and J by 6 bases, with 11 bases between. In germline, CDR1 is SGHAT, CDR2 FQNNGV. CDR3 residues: CASSFGGSDEKLFF. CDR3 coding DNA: TGTGCCAGCAGCTTCGGGGGGTCGGATGAAAAACTGTTTTTT.

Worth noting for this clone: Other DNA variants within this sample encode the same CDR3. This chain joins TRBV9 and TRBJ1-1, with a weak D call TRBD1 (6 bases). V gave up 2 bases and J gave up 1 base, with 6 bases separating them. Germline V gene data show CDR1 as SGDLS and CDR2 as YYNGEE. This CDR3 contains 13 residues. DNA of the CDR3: TGTGCCAGCAGCGTGGACAGGAACACTGAAGCTTTCTTT. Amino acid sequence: CASSVDRNTEAFF.

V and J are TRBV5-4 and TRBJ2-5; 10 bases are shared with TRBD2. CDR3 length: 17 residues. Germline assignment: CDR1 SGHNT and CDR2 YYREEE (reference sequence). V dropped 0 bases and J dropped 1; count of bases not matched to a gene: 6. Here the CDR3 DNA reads TGTGCCAGCAGCTTGGTGGTGCTAGCGGGAGTCCAAGAGACCCAGTACTTC. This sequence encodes CASSLVVLAGVQETQYF.

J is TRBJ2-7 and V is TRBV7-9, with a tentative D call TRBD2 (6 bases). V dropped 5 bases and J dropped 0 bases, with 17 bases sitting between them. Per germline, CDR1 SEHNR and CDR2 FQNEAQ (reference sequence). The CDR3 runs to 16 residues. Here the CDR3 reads CASSTDRDLSSYEQYF. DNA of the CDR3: TGTGCCAGCAGCACGGACCGGGACTTAAGCTCCTACGAGCAGTACTTC.

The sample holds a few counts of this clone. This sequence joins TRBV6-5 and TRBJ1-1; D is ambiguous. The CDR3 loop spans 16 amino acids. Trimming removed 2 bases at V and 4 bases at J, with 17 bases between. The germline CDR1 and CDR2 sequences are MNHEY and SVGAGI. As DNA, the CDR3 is TGTGCCAGCAGTTACAGCAGTAAGGTGCGGAGCACTGAAGCTTTCTTT. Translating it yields CASSYSSKVRSTEAFF.

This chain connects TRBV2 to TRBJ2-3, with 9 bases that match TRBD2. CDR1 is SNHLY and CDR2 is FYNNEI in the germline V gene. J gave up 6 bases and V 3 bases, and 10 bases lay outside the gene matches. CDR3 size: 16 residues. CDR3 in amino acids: CASSESLAGSMDTQYF. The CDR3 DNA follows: TGTGCCAGCAGTGAGTCCCTAGCGGGATCTATGGATACGCAGTATTTT.

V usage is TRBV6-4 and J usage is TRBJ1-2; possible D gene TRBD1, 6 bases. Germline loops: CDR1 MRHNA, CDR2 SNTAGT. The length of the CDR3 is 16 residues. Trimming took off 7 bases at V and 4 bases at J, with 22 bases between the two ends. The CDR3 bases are TGTGCCAGCAAGACACCAATCAAGAGGGGGACCTATGGCTACACCTTC. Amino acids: CASKTPIKRGTYGYTF.

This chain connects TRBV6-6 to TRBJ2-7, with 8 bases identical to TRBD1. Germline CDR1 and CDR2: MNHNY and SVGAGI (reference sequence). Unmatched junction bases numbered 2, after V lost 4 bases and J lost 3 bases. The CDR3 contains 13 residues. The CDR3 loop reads CASSWGQDYEQYF. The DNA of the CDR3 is TGTGCCAGCAGTTGGGGACAGGACTACGAGCAGTACTTC.

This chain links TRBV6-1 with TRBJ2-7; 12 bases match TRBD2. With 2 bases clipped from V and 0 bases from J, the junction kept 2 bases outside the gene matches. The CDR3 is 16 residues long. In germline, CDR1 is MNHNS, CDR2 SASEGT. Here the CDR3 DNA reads TGTGCCAGCAGTGAAAGACTAGCGGGAGTCTCCTACGAGCAGTACTTC. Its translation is CASSERLAGVSYEQYF.

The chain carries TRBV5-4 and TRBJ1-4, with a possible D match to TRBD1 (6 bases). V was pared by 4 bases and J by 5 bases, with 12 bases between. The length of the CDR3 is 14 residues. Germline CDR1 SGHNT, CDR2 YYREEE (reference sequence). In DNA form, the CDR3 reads TGTGCCAGCAGCCCGGACAGTAACAATGAAAAACTGTTTTTT. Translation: CASSPDSNNEKLFF.

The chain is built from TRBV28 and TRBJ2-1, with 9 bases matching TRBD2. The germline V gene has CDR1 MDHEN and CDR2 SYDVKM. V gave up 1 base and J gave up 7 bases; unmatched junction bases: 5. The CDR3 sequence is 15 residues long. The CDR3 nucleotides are TGTGCCAGCAGTTTATACCTAGCGGGACAGAATGAGCAGTTCTTC. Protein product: CASSLYLAGQNEQFF. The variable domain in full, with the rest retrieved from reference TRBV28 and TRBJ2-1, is DVKVTQSSRYLVKRTGEKVFLECVQDMDHENMFWYRQDPGLGLRLIYFSYDVKMKEKGDIPEGYSVSREKKERFSLILESASTNQTSMYLCASSLYLAGQNEQFFGPGTRLTVL.

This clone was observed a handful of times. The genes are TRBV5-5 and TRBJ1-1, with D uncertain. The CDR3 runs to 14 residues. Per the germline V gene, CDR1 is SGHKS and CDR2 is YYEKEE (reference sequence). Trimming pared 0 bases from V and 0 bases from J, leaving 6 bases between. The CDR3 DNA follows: TGTGCCAGCAGCTTGGGGAGCGTGAACACTGAAGCTTTCTTT. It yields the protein CASSLGSVNTEAFF.

In nucleotides, the CDR3 is TGTGCCAGCACGGCTAGCGCGAACACCGGGGAGCTGTTTTTT. Translated: CASTASANTGELFF. The chain combines TRBV6-4 with TRBJ2-2; D is possibly TRBD2 (6 bases). Per germline, CDR1 MRHNA and CDR2 SNTAGT. The length of the CDR3 is 14 residues. V lost 7 bases and J 0 bases, leaving 9 bases between the germline ends.

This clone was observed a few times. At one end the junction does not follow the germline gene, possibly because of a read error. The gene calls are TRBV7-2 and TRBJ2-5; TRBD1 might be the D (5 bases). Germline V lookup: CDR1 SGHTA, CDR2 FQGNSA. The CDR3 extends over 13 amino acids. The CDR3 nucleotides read TGTGCCAGCAGCTTACAGGGTCAAGAGGCCCAGTACTTC. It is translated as CASSLQGQEAQYF. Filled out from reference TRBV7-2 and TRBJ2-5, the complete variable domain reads GAGVSQSPSNKVTEKGKDVELRCDPISGHTALYWYRQSLGQGLEFLIYFQGNSAPDKSGLPSDRFSAERTGGSVSTLTIQRTQQEDSAVYLCASSLQGQEAQYFGPGTRLLVL.

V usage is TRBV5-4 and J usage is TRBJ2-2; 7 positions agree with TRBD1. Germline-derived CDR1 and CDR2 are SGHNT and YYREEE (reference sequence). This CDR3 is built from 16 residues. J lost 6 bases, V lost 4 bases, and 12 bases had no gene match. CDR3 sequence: CASSPLDRAPAGELFF. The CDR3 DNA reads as TGTGCCAGCAGCCCACTTGACAGGGCTCCAGCCGGGGAGCTGTTTTTT.

Here the CDR3 reads CASRDRGAGGNQPQHF. The CDR3 nucleotides read TGTGCCAGCAGGGACAGGGGGGCAGGGGGCAATCAGCCCCAGCATTTT. The chain employs TRBV5-8 and TRBJ1-5; 10 positions agree with TRBD1. The V segment lost 5 bases and the J segment 2 bases; nucleotides outside the gene matches: 7. Per germline, CDR1 SGHTS and CDR2 YDEGEE. CDR3 length: 16 amino acids.

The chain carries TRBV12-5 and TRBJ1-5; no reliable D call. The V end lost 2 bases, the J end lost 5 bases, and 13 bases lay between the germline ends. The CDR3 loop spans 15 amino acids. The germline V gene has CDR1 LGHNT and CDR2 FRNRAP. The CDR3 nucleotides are TGTGCTAGTGGTTTGTTTACCCGGGTCTATCAGCCCCAGCATTTT. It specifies CASGLFTRVYQPQHF.

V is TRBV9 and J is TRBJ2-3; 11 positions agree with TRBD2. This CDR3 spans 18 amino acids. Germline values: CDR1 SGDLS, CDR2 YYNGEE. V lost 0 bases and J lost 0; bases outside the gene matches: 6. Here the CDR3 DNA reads TGTGCCAGCAGCGTAGCTTTAGTAGCGGGAGGGAGCACAGATACGCAGTATTTT. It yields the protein CASSVALVAGGSTDTQYF.